The next 3 T cell receptor beta chains were all read from a single sample in a study of blood T cells in healthy people across ages. Sample-barcoded 5' priming and a J-beta primer mix drove a second PCR of about 6 to 12 cycles. TCRdb reprocessed the 5' RACE reads via MiXCR and lists one record per CDR3 protein. The sample records hundreds of thousands of distinct CDR3 sequences, 52% being singletons. Sequencing input: blood. The receptors here all came from a woman of 80 years or more in good health.

The rearrangement uses TRBV29-1 and TRBJ1-5; no clear D. V dropped 3 bases and J dropped 0 bases, with 15 bases sitting between them. CDR1 SQVTM and CDR2 ANQGSEA come from the germline V gene. The CDR3 is 16 residues long. The CDR3 DNA reads as TGCAGCGTTGACGGCCGAAGGAATTATAGCAATCAGCCCCAGCATTTT. It is translated as CSVDGRRNYSNQPQHF.

In its sample, this clonotype was seen once. A junction end diverges from the germline sequence, so it may reflect a read error. CDR3 DNA: TGTACCAGCATGATCGGGGACAGAGATAATTCACCCCTCCACTTT. Its translation is CTSMIGDRDNSPLHF. This chain links TRBV6-6 with TRBJ1-6; TRBD1 matches at 7 bases. CDR3 length: 15 amino acids. CDR1 and CDR2 (germline): MNHNY, SVGAGI (reference sequence).

The chain employs TRBV9 and TRBJ2-7, with TRBD2 as a possible D gene (5 bases). The J call may be in error: the DNA end matches TRBJ2-5 better. The CDR3 loop spans 14 amino acids. Per germline, CDR1 SGDLS and CDR2 YYNGEE. The CDR3 DNA follows: TGTGCCAGCAGCGTAGGAACTAGGGCAGAGACCCAGTACTTC. It yields the protein CASSVGTRAETQYF.